Listed below are T cell receptor beta chains from one sample, sequenced in a study of blood T cell repertoires in COVID-19. Libraries were prepared by immunoSEQ multiplex PCR; TCRdb keeps only in-frame clonotypes and omits some of them. Among 110,000 to 150,000 clones listed, around four fifths were seen once. The sequencing sample was made of PBMCs or T cells enriched from blood (not recorded which). The receptors originated from a woman between 50 and 59 years old who had recovered from COVID-19. CDR3s include the opening cysteine and the closing phenylalanine or tryptophan. A D gene is named only where the DNA matches it firmly. Only some rows state a clone size, as once, few, many or a class for expanded clones.

cdr3_length,d_call,j_call,clone_size,v_call,cdr3_aa,cdr3_nt
14,TRBD1,TRBJ2-3,.,TRBV5-1,CASSPGGGADTQYF,TGCGCCAGCAGCCCAGGGGGCGGGGCAGATACGCAGTATTTT
16,.,TRBJ2-2,.,TRBV2,CASEVSAITNTGELFF,TGTGCCAGTGAGGTATCAGCAATAACGAACACCGGGGAGCTGTTTTTT
14,.,TRBJ2-7,.,TRBV5-1,CASSQATSSYEQYF,TGCGCCAGCAGCCAGGCCACAAGCTCCTACGAGCAGTACTTC
11,.,TRBJ2-5,.,TRBV29-1,CSVELAGTQYF,TGCAGCGTTGAGTTGGCGGGGACCCAGTACTTC
16,.,TRBJ1-5,.,TRBV18,CASSPMGSGNNQPQHF,TGTGCCAGCTCACCAATGGGGTCAGGGAACAATCAGCCCCAGCATTTT
12,TRBD1,TRBJ1-5,.,TRBV24-1,CAVQGANQPQHF,TGTGCCGTACAGGGGGCGAATCAGCCCCAGCATTTT
14,TRBD1,TRBJ1-1,.,TRBV25-1,CASSPVGGGTEAFF,TGTGCCAGCTCCCCGGTAGGGGGCGGGACTGAAGCTTTCTTT
14,TRBD1,TRBJ1-3,few,TRBV19,CASSTGGSGNTIYF,TGTGCCAGTAGCACAGGGGGCTCTGGAAACACCATATATTTT
17,.,TRBJ1-5,.,TRBV7-8,CASSSVRDGGRNQPQHF,TGTGCCAGCAGCTCCGTTCGCGACGGCGGCCGCAATCAGCCCCAGCATTTT
14,.,TRBJ2-3,.,TRBV28,CASSLRQGTNTQYF,TGTGCCAGCAGTTTAAGGCAGGGGACAAATACGCAGTATTTT
15,TRBD1,TRBJ1-5,.,TRBV24-1,CATSPGGQGYQPQHF,TGTGCCACCAGTCCAGGGGGACAGGGCTATCAGCCCCAGCATTTT
14,.,TRBJ1-4,.,TRBV10-2,CASSESRGKEKLFF,TGCGCCAGCAGTGAGTCTAGGGGAAAGGAAAAACTGTTTTTT
13,TRBD2,TRBJ2-5,.,TRBV29-1,CSAIQTSAETQYF,TGCAGCGCGATCCAGACTAGCGCGGAGACCCAGTACTTC
15,.,TRBJ1-5,.,TRBV5-1,CASSPWAGINQPQHF,TGCGCCAGCAGCCCCTGGGCGGGAATTAATCAGCCCCAGCATTTT
15,.,TRBJ1-5,.,TRBV7-9,CASSLGQISNQPQHF,TGTGCCAGCAGCTTGGGGCAGATTAGCAATCAGCCCCAGCATTTT
15,TRBD1,TRBJ1-2,.,TRBV5-1,CASSLGTGSPYGYTF,TGCGCCAGCAGCTTGGGGACAGGCTCCCCCTATGGCTACACCTTC
12,.,TRBJ2-7,once,TRBV10-3,CAISESVREQYF,TGTGCCATCAGTGAGTCGGTGAGGGAGCAGTACTTC
14,.,TRBJ1-2,.,TRBV18,CASSSRQIDYGYTF,TGTGCCAGCTCATCTCGACAGATAGATTATGGCTACACCTTC
15,TRBD2,TRBJ2-3,.,TRBV11-1,CASSSSGGRGDTQYF,TGTGCCAGCAGCTCAAGCGGGGGGAGAGGGGATACGCAGTATTTT
16,.,TRBJ1-5,once,TRBV19,CASSMSRGLSNQPQHF,TGTGCCAGTAGTATGTCCCGAGGCTTAAGCAATCAGCCCCAGCATTTT
16,.,TRBJ1-1,once,TRBV5-1,CASSLAQTASGTEAFF,TGCGCCAGCAGCTTGGCTCAGACGGCCTCGGGCACTGAAGCTTTCTTT
15,TRBD1,TRBJ1-5,.,TRBV5-1,CASSLEGTGYQPQHF,TGCGCCAGCAGCTTGGAGGGGACAGGGTATCAGCCCCAGCATTTT
16,.,TRBJ1-4,.,TRBV28,CASSLDFGTMDEKLFF,TGTGCCAGCAGTCTCGATTTTGGGACAATGGATGAAAAACTGTTTTTT
17,.,TRBJ2-2,.,TRBV2,CASRNTPGGVNTGELFF,TGTGCCAGCCGAAATACGCCCGGCGGGGTGAACACCGGGGAGCTGTTTTTT
14,.,TRBJ1-2,.,TRBV5-5,CASSLQQGLYGYTF,TGTGCCAGCAGCCTCCAACAGGGCCTCTATGGCTACACCTTC
13,TRBD1,TRBJ1-1,.,TRBV6-5,CASRPGGRAEAFF,TGTGCCAGCAGACCAGGGGGCAGGGCTGAAGCTTTCTTT
14,.,TRBJ1-1,.,TRBV19,CASSIGRGNTEAFF,TGTGCCAGTAGTATAGGGAGGGGAAACACTGAAGCTTTCTTT